Below are 17 T cell receptor beta chains sequenced from a single sample in a study of OX40 agonist ivuxolimab in advanced cancers. Clones were read by immunoSEQ multiplex PCR, and TCRdb kept only the in-frame ones, dropping some. The sample records 66,000 or so clones, roughly nine tenths being singletons. This material consisted of CD4+ or CD8+ T cells sorted from blood, taken in a trial of the OX40 agonist ivuxolimab. Receptor source: an adult with an advanced solid tumor such as melanoma, head and neck, liver or kidney cancer.

Here the CDR3 reads CAISDSYEQYF. The DNA of the CDR3 is TGTGCCATCAGTGACTCCTACGAGCAGTACTTC. The chain couples TRBV10-3 to TRBJ2-7; unclear D gene. The V gene's germline CDR1 is ENHRY and CDR2 SYGVKD. The CDR3 totals 11 residues. Trimming left V 3 bases short and J 0 bases short, with 0 bases between.

This chain connects TRBV18 to TRBJ2-7, with D uncertain. The germline V and J ends were trimmed by 6 bases and 2 bases, with 11 bases remaining between them. The CDR3 is made up of 13 amino acids. Germline V gene lookup returns CDR1 KGHSH and CDR2 LQKENI. The CDR3 is CASSQIAAYEQYF. As DNA, the CDR3 is TGTGCCAGCTCCCAAATAGCAGCCTACGAGCAGTACTTC.

The chain employs TRBV4-1 and TRBJ2-5, with unresolved D. Trimming removed 1 base at V and 1 base at J, with 22 bases between. Germline CDR1 is MGHRA and CDR2 is YSYEKL. The CDR3 runs to 19 residues. As DNA, the CDR3 is TGCGCCAGCAGCCAAGTCATCGGAAATACTGTCACTTTCCAAGAGACCCAGTACTTC. Its protein is CASSQVIGNTVTFQETQYF.

The genes are TRBV28 and TRBJ2-1; D tentatively reads TRBD1 or TRBD2 (6 bases each). The CDR3 is made up of 15 amino acids. Germline assignment: CDR1 MDHEN and CDR2 SYDVKM. Trimming cost V 3 bases and J 4 bases, with 13 bases left between them. DNA for the CDR3: TGTGCCAGCAGTTTCCCGGGGGCGGAATACAATGAGCAGTTCTTC. Translation: CASSFPGAEYNEQFF.

The rearrangement joins TRBV4-1 to TRBJ1-2; D is possibly TRBD1 (5 bases). CDR3 length equals 16 residues. The germline CDR1 and CDR2 sequences are MGHRA and YSYEKL. Deletions cut 3 bases from V and 2 bases from J, with 16 bases between. CDR3 loop: CASSHNGPAGNYGYTF. The CDR3 DNA follows: TGCGCCAGCAGCCACAATGGGCCGGCAGGGAACTATGGCTACACCTTC.

The gene calls are TRBV19 and TRBJ1-2; 8 positions agree with TRBD1. The CDR3 runs 18 residues. Germline V gene lookup returns CDR1 LNHDA and CDR2 SQIVND (reference sequence). Losses at the gene ends were 7 bases for V and 4 bases for J; bases not matched to a gene: 20. The CDR3 DNA is TGTGCCAGTAATATGGGCACCGGGACAGGTGAGCGGAGCTATGGCTACACCTTC. Translating gives CASNMGTGTGERSYGYTF. Full variable domain (remainder filled in from reference TRBV19 and TRBJ1-2): DGGITQSPKYLFRKEGQNVTLSCEQNLNHDAMYWYRQDPGQGLRLIYYSQIVNDFQKGDIAEGYSVSREKKESFPLTVTSAQKNPTAFYLCASNMGTGTGERSYGYTFGSGTRLTVV.

This chain joins TRBV7-2 and TRBJ1-6; weak D call: TRBD1 (5 bases). CDR3 length equals 16 residues. Trimming took off 6 bases at V and 10 bases at J, with 22 bases between the two ends. CDR1 SGHTA and CDR2 FQGNSA come from the germline V gene. CDR3 amino acids: CASRQTGTSFDSPLHF. The DNA for the CDR3 is TGTGCCAGCAGGCAAACCGGGACTTCATTTGACTCACCCCTCCACTTT.

The rearrangement joins TRBV29-1 to TRBJ1-1, with 7 nucleotides matching TRBD1. Germline values: CDR1 SQVTM, CDR2 ANQGSEA. V was clipped by 5 bases and J by 4 bases; unmatched bases: 10. The CDR3 has 14 amino acids. The CDR3 nucleotides are TGCAGCGTTATGATTCAGGGGGGGAGCACTGAAGCTTTCTTT. The encoded protein is CSVMIQGGSTEAFF.

This clone was picked up a small number of times. The chain is built from TRBV19 and TRBJ2-3, with D perhaps TRBD2 (6 bases). This CDR3 region has 14 residues. The germline gives CDR1 LNHDA, CDR2 SQIVND (reference sequence). Trimming stripped 7 bases from V and 0 bases from J, with 11 bases between. The CDR3 protein is CASTFGRSTDTQYF. The CDR3 nucleotides read TGTGCCAGTACCTTCGGGAGAAGCACAGATACGCAGTATTTT.

The chain couples TRBV2 to TRBJ2-5; a possible D gene is TRBD1 (5 bases). The V gene lost 7 bases and the J gene lost 5 bases, with 14 bases spanning the gap. The germline V gene has CDR1 SNHLY and CDR2 FYNNEI. The CDR3 runs to 13 residues. DNA of the CDR3: TGTGCCAGCAAGTTGATCAGGGCCGAGACCCAGTACTTC. It codes for CASKLIRAETQYF.

The chain employs TRBV6-5 and TRBJ1-5; D might be TRBD1 (5 bases). The CDR3 has 14 residues. V lost 6 bases to trimming and J lost 8 bases, with 17 bases between them. Germline V gene lookup returns CDR1 MNHEY and CDR2 SVGAGI. In DNA, the CDR3 is TGTGCCAGCAGGGACCAGGGAGGGCGGAAGCCCCAGCATTTT. This sequence encodes CASRDQGGRKPQHF.

The rearrangement links TRBV28 to TRBJ2-3; the match to TRBD2 covers 13 bases. The CDR3 spans 16 residues. Trimming cost V 4 bases and J 2 bases; bases outside gene matches: 3. Germline loops: CDR1 MDHEN, CDR2 SYDVKM. In DNA form, the CDR3 reads TGTGCCAGCAGTTCACTAGCGGGAGGGCCCACAGATACGCAGTATTTT. Amino acids: CASSSLAGGPTDTQYF.

The rearrangement uses TRBV7-9 and TRBJ1-2; D unresolved. Germline-derived CDR1 and CDR2 are SEHNR and FQNEAQ (reference sequence). V lost 2 bases and J lost 0, with 7 bases in between. The CDR3 contains 14 residues. The CDR3 DNA follows: TGTGCCAGCAGCTTAAGCACGTCTAACTATGGCTACACCTTC. It translates to CASSLSTSNYGYTF.

This clone is a singleton in its sample. The rearrangement links TRBV2 to TRBJ1-4, with 7 bases that match TRBD1. In germline, CDR1 is SNHLY, CDR2 FYNNEI. The length of the CDR3 is 14 residues. V shed 6 bases, J shed 6 bases, and the junction held 7 bases outside the gene matches. This chain's CDR3 is CASREGQPYEKLFF. CDR3 in DNA: TGTGCCAGCAGGGAGGGACAGCCTTATGAAAAACTGTTTTTT.

In its sample, this clone was seen once. The chain couples TRBV5-1 to TRBJ1-2; 8 bases fit TRBD1. The CDR3 contains 14 residues. Trimming took 4 bases from V and 7 from J; bases not matched to a gene: 9. Per germline, CDR1 SGHRS and CDR2 YFSETQ. The CDR3 here is CASSITGGVSGYTF. CDR3 in DNA: TGCGCCAGCAGCATAACAGGGGGGGTTAGTGGCTACACCTTC.

V and J are TRBV2 and TRBJ1-6; a weak D match, TRBD1 (5 bases). CDR3 length equals 12 residues. Trimming shortened V by 6 bases and J by 9 bases, and 9 bases separated the two germline ends. Germline V gene sequence: CDR1 SNHLY, CDR2 FYNNEI. CDR3 coding DNA: TGTGCCAGCAGCCTGGGACGTTCACCCCTCCACTTT. Translating gives CASSLGRSPLHF.

The genes are TRBV28 and TRBJ1-6; D is unclear. The CDR3 runs to 16 residues. Germline V gene data show CDR1 as MDHEN and CDR2 as SYDVKM. Trimming shortened V by 5 bases and J by 7 bases, and 18 bases separated the two germline ends. The CDR3 reads CASSLGRLGGNSPLHF. In nucleotides, the CDR3 is TGTGCCAGCAGTCTCGGGAGGTTGGGAGGGAATTCACCCCTCCACTTT. The entire variable domain, with the rest obtained from reference TRBV28 and TRBJ1-6, is as follows: DVKVTQSSRYLVKRTGEKVFLECVQDMDHENMFWYRQDPGLGLRLIYFSYDVKMKEKGDIPEGYSVSREKKERFSLILESASTNQTSMYLCASSLGRLGGNSPLHFGNGTRLTVT.